This T cell receptor (beta chain) emerged from a study of blood T cell repertoires in COVID-19 (dated by TCRdb to 2018 to 2020). Describing the broader study: Samples from collaborators originated in the United States, Italy and Spain and spanned both the acute and convalescent phases of COVID-19. Where available, HLA class I and class II types were obtained from metadata supplied by the sample provider rather than from assay-based typing. The prospective study material was composed of cDNA or gDNA derived from T cells, B-cell-depleted T cells, or PBMCs. The repertoires were released in a freely available public database meant as a resource for research on the immune response to SARS-CoV-2. Samples came from the ongoing ImmuneRACE study (first 160 participants) plus 1,254 subjects from 6 global collaborators. Nearly every sample came with metadata listing a de-identified subject ID, COVID-19 status, age in years and sex. Deeply sampled blood TCRbeta repertoires from subjects exposed to, actively infected with, or recovered from COVID-19 were included in the dataset. General conclusions and limits of the study: How much clinical and demographic metadata was included differed by source and by participant, and the metadata was provided uncurated.

TCRbeta CDR3 regions were amplified from genomic DNA by means of the immunoSEQ Assay, a bias-controlled multiplex PCR. As for how the authors treated the data: The number of nucleated cells in each sample was estimated from the amplification of reference gene primers within the assay. To quantify the absolute abundance of each unique TCRbeta CDR3 rearrangement, sequence reads were collapsed and filtered. For each sample, productive Simpson clonality was calculated as the square root of Simpson's diversity index over productive rearrangements. In TCRdb, the immuneACCESS table is reduced to in-frame sequences with V and J assigned. These tables do not hold every clone; where another copy was compared, an unresolved V gene accounts for under half, and the others remain unexplained. Clone size and V and J calls were adopted from that table, with D and trimming inferred from the DNA. For this sample the table gives around 80,000 clones, of which almost 85% were detected only once. The leading ten clones occupy more than 10% of the sample.

Worth noting for this clone: Its antigen has not been determined. Base qualities were left out, and no much larger clone turns up one base away.

Whole blood was collected in K2EDTA tubes by collaborating institutions according to the institutions' own protocols. Collaborator samples were shipped for TCRbeta analysis as frozen whole blood, isolated PBMCs, or DNA extracted from either sample type. Sequenced input: peripheral blood. The clonotype originates from a man aged 80 or over with acute or convalescent COVID-19.

The CDR3: CASSSGGLGLSPLHF. In nucleotide form, the sequence is TGTGCCAGTAGTTCTGGGGGGTTGGGGCTTTCACCCCTCCACTTT. The chain uses TRBV19 and TRBJ1-6; the D segment could be TRBD1, given 5 matching bases. V loses 5 bases, J loses 9 bases, and the germline ends lie 17 bases apart. The germline V gene (reference sequence) specifies LNHDA as CDR1 and SQIVND as CDR2. From its cysteine to its phenylalanine, the CDR3 spans 15 amino acids. This entry keeps only the CDR3 DNA: 45 bases, framed from base 1.